This entry lists 27 T cell receptor beta chains sequenced from one sample in a study of shared clonotypes between healthy human individuals. TCRdb's table, derived via immunoSEQ multiplex PCR, lists solely in-frame clones and lacks some. The profile covers millions of clones, with approximately 90% appearing a single time and around 0.14% taken by the ten largest. Sequences were obtained from naive CD4+ T cells sorted from blood. Subset meaning: CD45RA+ positively selected. These receptors all come from a man younger than 35 in good health.

The chain has TRBV5-6 and TRBJ2-5, with D perhaps matching TRBD1 (5 bases). The J call may be wrong; the DNA end is better matched by TRBJ2-7. Germline assignment: CDR1 SGHDT and CDR2 YYEEEE. This CDR3 has 13 residues. CDR3 residues: CASSVDTYYEQYF. The CDR3, as DNA: TGTGCCAGCAGCGTGGACACTTACTACGAGCAGTACTTC.

The chain recombines TRBV2 with TRBJ2-5; D tentatively fits TRBD1 or TRBD2 (6 bases each). The CDR3 runs to 14 residues. Germline CDR1 is SNHLY and CDR2 is FYNNEI. V lost 4 bases and J 4 bases, leaving 13 bases between the germline ends. This CDR3 reads CASSAVSGAETQYF. CDR3 DNA: TGTGCCAGCAGTGCAGTTTCGGGGGCAGAGACCCAGTACTTC.

This chain links TRBV5-1 with TRBJ2-2; D gene ambiguous. The V and J ends lost 4 bases and 5 bases respectively, with 9 bases between them. CDR3 size: 13 residues. Germline V lookup: CDR1 SGHRS, CDR2 YFSETQ. This CDR3 is CASSPRFTGELFF. CDR3 bases: TGCGCCAGCAGCCCGCGGTTTACCGGGGAGCTGTTTTTT.

The genes are TRBV6-6 and TRBJ2-7, with 11 positions matching TRBD1. V was pared by 6 bases and J by 6 bases, with 4 bases of the junction left unmatched. The V gene's germline CDR1 is MNHNY and CDR2 SVGAGI (reference sequence). The CDR3 sequence is 13 residues long. The CDR3 spells CASSGQGASEQYF. For the CDR3, the DNA is TGTGCCAGCAGCGGACAGGGGGCCTCCGAGCAGTACTTC.

J is TRBJ2-1 and V is TRBV9, with 10 bases fitting TRBD1. Trimming took 2 bases from V and 8 from J; bases not matched to a gene: 1. CDR1 and CDR2 (germline): SGDLS, YYNGEE. The CDR3 totals 13 residues. The CDR3 sequence is CASSVDRGHEQFF. The CDR3 nucleotides are TGTGCCAGCAGCGTCGACAGGGGGCATGAGCAGTTCTTC.

The V call is TRBV7-2, the J call TRBJ1-6; D gene unclear. V was shortened by 5 bases and J by 6 bases, with 14 bases between the two germline ends. The CDR3 is 15 residues long. CDR1 is SGHTA, CDR2 FQGNSA, per germline. CDR3 residues: CASSDRAGANSPLHF. CDR3 sequence (DNA): TGTGCCAGCAGCGATAGGGCAGGAGCTAATTCACCCCTCCACTTT.

The chain has TRBV5-4 and TRBJ2-3; possibly TRBD2 for D (6 bases). Germline V lookup: CDR1 SGHNT, CDR2 YYREEE (reference sequence). Trimming took off 0 bases at V and 6 bases at J, with 17 bases between the two ends. The CDR3 has 16 amino acids. CDR3 region: CASSLASSAPGDTQYF. The CDR3 DNA reads as TGTGCCAGCAGCTTGGCTTCTAGCGCACCAGGTGATACGCAGTATTTT. Full variable domain (remainder filled in from reference TRBV5-4 and TRBJ2-3): ETGVTQSPTHLIKTRGQQVTLRCSSQSGHNTVSWYQQALGQGPQFIFQYYREEENGRGNFPPRFSGLQFPNYSSELNVNALELDDSALYLCASSLASSAPGDTQYFGPGTRLTVL.

The gene calls are TRBV6-5 and TRBJ2-2, with D unresolved. The CDR3 has 15 amino acids. With 2 bases removed from V and 0 bases from J, the gap between germline ends came to 7 bases. The germline CDR1 and CDR2 sequences are MNHEY and SVGAGI. CDR3 nucleotide sequence: TGTGCCAGCAGTTACGCGGAACCGAACACCGGGGAGCTGTTTTTT. Protein sequence: CASSYAEPNTGELFF.

As concerns this clone: Other DNA sequences from this sample encode an identical CDR3 as well. The chain has TRBV27 and TRBJ2-3; TRBD2 matches at 12 bases. This CDR3 has 13 residues. Trimming removed 9 bases from V and 4 bases from J; junction bases left unmatched: 2. Per the germline V gene, CDR1 is MNHEY and CDR2 is SMNVEV (reference sequence). CDR3 bases: TGTGCCAGTAGACTAGCGGGGGCAGATACGCAGTATTTT. The encoded protein is CASRLAGADTQYF.

The V and J genes are TRBV10-3 and TRBJ2-7, with D possibly TRBD1 on 6 matching bases. Between the trimmed V and J ends, which lost 4 bases and 6 bases, there was a span of 16 bases. The length of the CDR3 is 14 residues. CDR1 is ENHRY, CDR2 SYGVKD, per germline. The CDR3 region is CAISGQTGAGEQYF. In nucleotides, the CDR3 is TGTGCCATCAGTGGACAGACAGGCGCGGGCGAGCAGTACTTC.

Remarks on this clone: Other nucleotide sequences in the sample specify the same CDR3. The rearrangement joins TRBV2 to TRBJ2-1; 14 bases are a match to TRBD2. CDR3 length: 15 amino acids. The J segment lost 3 bases and the V segment lost 7 bases, leaving 2 bases of the junction unmatched. The germline CDR1 and CDR2 sequences are SNHLY and FYNNEI. CDR3 region: CASIGLAGGYNEQFF. CDR3 DNA: TGTGCCAGCATTGGACTAGCGGGAGGCTACAATGAGCAGTTCTTC.

The chain is built from TRBV5-1 and TRBJ2-5, with 9 nucleotides matching TRBD1. Germline V gene sequence: CDR1 SGHRS, CDR2 YFSETQ. The J segment lost 5 bases and the V segment lost 4 bases, leaving 6 bases of the junction unmatched. This CDR3 region has 14 residues. CDR3: CASSPGTGWETQYF. Written as DNA, the CDR3 is TGCGCCAGCAGCCCGGGGACAGGGTGGGAGACCCAGTACTTC.

The rearrangement links TRBV11-3 to TRBJ1-1; D perhaps matches TRBD1 (6 bases). The V end lost 0 bases, the J end lost 1 base, and 12 bases lay between the germline ends. Germline CDR1 and CDR2: SGHNT and YENEEA. This CDR3 spans 16 amino acids. CDR3 loop: CASSLEFAGANTEAFF. CDR3 DNA: TGTGCCAGCAGCTTAGAGTTTGCAGGGGCGAACACTGAAGCTTTCTTT.

The chain combines TRBV4-1 with TRBJ2-1; D possibly corresponds to TRBD2 (5 bases). In germline, CDR1 is MGHRA, CDR2 YSYEKL. The length of the CDR3 is 18 residues. Trimming cost V 5 bases and J 4 bases, with 24 bases left between them. The CDR3 bases are TGCGCCAGCAGCTCCGACATGGGCCTGAGTGAGCGGTACAATGAGCAGTTCTTC. This translates into CASSSDMGLSERYNEQFF.

This chain connects TRBV29-1 to TRBJ2-1; 9 positions agree with TRBD1. Germline loops: CDR1 SQVTM, CDR2 ANQGSEA. J gave up 4 bases and V 0 bases, and 7 bases lay outside the gene matches. The CDR3 sequence is 16 residues long. The CDR3 reads CSVEEPGQGQYNEQFF. For the CDR3, the DNA is TGCAGCGTTGAAGAACCTGGACAGGGGCAGTACAATGAGCAGTTCTTC.

This chain connects TRBV19 to TRBJ2-2, with 10 bases matching TRBD1. Germline values: CDR1 LNHDA, CDR2 SQIVND (reference sequence). CDR3 length: 17 amino acids. The V gene end was trimmed by 0 bases and the J gene end by 4 bases; junction bases not matched to a gene: 5. CDR3 sequence reads: CASSIDRDRGFTGELFF. CDR3 nucleotides: TGTGCCAGTAGTATAGATCGGGACAGGGGATTCACCGGGGAGCTGTTTTTT.

V is TRBV9 and J is TRBJ2-1, with unresolved D. The CDR3 is 11 amino acids. Germline CDR1 is SGDLS and CDR2 is YYNGEE. Trimming removed 0 bases at V and 9 bases at J, with 4 bases between. CDR3: CASSVASEQFF. DNA for the CDR3: TGTGCCAGCAGCGTAGCGTCTGAGCAGTTCTTC.

The chain has TRBV6-5 and TRBJ1-2; D is undetermined. Trimming took off 6 bases at V and 4 bases at J, with 12 bases between the two ends. CDR1 and CDR2 from the germline V gene are MNHEY and SVGAGI. This CDR3 spans 13 amino acids. The CDR3: CASSPDGIYGYTF. CDR3 DNA sequence: TGTGCCAGCAGCCCGGACGGCATCTATGGCTACACCTTC.

This clone has just one count. The V call is TRBV7-9, the J call TRBJ2-1; 13 bases match TRBD2. In germline, CDR1 is SEHNR, CDR2 FQNEAQ (reference sequence). The length of the CDR3 is 16 residues. Trimming removed 5 bases from V and 8 bases from J; junction bases left unmatched: 9. Here the CDR3 DNA reads TGTGCCAGCAGCGGAAGACTAGCGGGAGGACTCGATGAGCAGTTCTTC. Translating it yields CASSGRLAGGLDEQFF.

V gene TRBV19 combines with J gene TRBJ2-7; TRBD2 aligns across 8 bases. CDR1 and CDR2 from the germline V gene are LNHDA and SQIVND (reference sequence). V shed 2 bases and J 2 bases; nucleotides not matched to a gene: 8. This CDR3 has 16 amino acids. The CDR3 spells CASSIFGRGAPYEQYF. The CDR3 nucleotides read TGTGCCAGTAGTATATTCGGGCGGGGGGCACCCTACGAGCAGTACTTC.

This rearrangement joins TRBV6-1 to TRBJ2-5, with D perhaps TRBD2 (7 bases). Germline V gene sequence: CDR1 MNHNS, CDR2 SASEGT. This CDR3 comprises 14 residues. V was trimmed by 11 bases and J by 4 bases, leaving 20 bases between them. CDR3 protein: CAGRRGQVGETQYF. Here the CDR3 DNA reads TGTGCCGGCCGGCGGGGGCAGGTGGGAGAGACCCAGTACTTC.

V usage is TRBV6-5 and J usage is TRBJ1-5, with D perhaps TRBD1 (6 bases). Germline CDR1 reads MNHEY; CDR2 reads SVGAGI. Trimming pared 6 bases from V and 6 bases from J, leaving 15 bases between. The CDR3 is made up of 14 amino acids. The DNA for the CDR3 is TGTGCCAGCAGACCAAACGGGGGGGCTCAGCCCCAGCATTTT. This sequence encodes CASRPNGGAQPQHF.

This clone showed up just once. The chain joins TRBV7-9 to TRBJ2-3; D is unclear. V was shortened by 1 base and J by 2 bases, with 7 bases between the two germline ends. CDR3 length equals 14 residues. Germline loops: CDR1 SEHNR, CDR2 FQNEAQ (reference sequence). The CDR3, as DNA: TGTGCCAGCAGCTTAGGGGTAGCCACAGATACGCAGTATTTT. It translates to CASSLGVATDTQYF.

The chain joins TRBV30 to TRBJ2-5, with D maybe TRBD1 (5 bases). Looked up from germline, CDR1 is GTSNPN and CDR2 is SVGIG (reference sequence). V lost 3 bases, J lost 2 bases, and 16 bases lay in between. The CDR3 consists of 15 residues. The CDR3 sequence: CAWRAGIGDQETQYF. CDR3 nucleotide sequence: TGTGCCTGGAGGGCAGGGATAGGCGATCAAGAGACCCAGTACTTC.

The V call is TRBV5-1, the J call TRBJ1-3; a possible D gene is TRBD1 (6 bases). Looked up from germline, CDR1 is SGHRS and CDR2 is YFSETQ. The CDR3 has 15 amino acids. V was trimmed by 0 bases and J by 8 bases, leaving 15 bases between them. CDR3 loop: CASSLGGRGSDTIYF. The CDR3 DNA is TGCGCCAGCAGCTTGGGTGGCAGGGGATCGGACACCATATATTTT.

The V call is TRBV6-5, the J call TRBJ2-3; perhaps TRBD2 as D (6 bases). The CDR3 is 15 residues long. Germline CDR1 and CDR2: MNHEY and SVGAGI. V lost 6 bases, J lost 7 bases, and 20 bases lay in between. The CDR3 DNA reads as TGTGCCAGCAGGGATCCCTGGGACTTTGGGAATACGCAGTATTTT. Translated: CASRDPWDFGNTQYF.

V is TRBV27 and J is TRBJ2-6, with TRBD1 identical over 7 bases. Trimming at V came to 8 bases and at J to 2 bases, leaving 12 bases not matched to a gene. The CDR3 spans 17 residues. Germline V gene data show CDR1 as MNHEY and CDR2 as SMNVEV (reference sequence). This chain's CDR3 is CASYRGGSPTGANVLTF. Written as DNA, the CDR3 is TGTGCCAGCTACAGGGGTGGATCACCCACTGGGGCCAACGTCCTGACTTTC.